The 16 T cell receptor beta chains below come from one sample, sequenced in a study of technical replicates of blood from several donors. TCRdb keeps only in-frame clones here, not all; method: immunoSEQ multiplex PCR. The sample has roughly 50,000 clones, about 94% seen once; the top ten hold 4.2%. Sequenced input: PBMCs. These receptor sequences come from a human donor in good health. Some clones in this sample may be carry-over from other donors' samples.

This chain joins TRBV5-1 and TRBJ2-3; D may be TRBD2 (5 bases). CDR3 length: 15 residues. CDR1 is SGHRS, CDR2 YFSETQ, per germline. V gave up 0 bases and J gave up 7 bases, with 15 bases separating them. In DNA, the CDR3 is TGCGCCAGCAGCTTGGCGACTAACGGGCGGAATACGCAGTATTTT. This encodes CASSLATNGRNTQYF.

The rearrangement links TRBV12-5 to TRBJ2-7; 8 bases align to TRBD1. V lost 1 base to trimming and J lost 6 bases; unmatched junction nucleotides: 5. Per the germline V gene, CDR1 is LGHNT and CDR2 is FRNRAP. CDR3 length equals 14 residues. The CDR3 DNA reads as TGTGCTAGTGGTTTGGGGACAGGGCCCACCGAGCAGTACTTC. Its protein product is CASGLGTGPTEQYF.

This clone is a singleton in its sample. The J gene is TRBJ1-1, the V gene TRBV4-3; possible D gene TRBD1, 5 bases. Trimming took 1 base from V and 7 from J, leaving 16 bases between them. Germline V gene lookup returns CDR1 LGHNA and CDR2 YSLEER. The CDR3 has 15 amino acids. The CDR3 here is CASSQGFSGPREAFF. In DNA, the CDR3 is TGCGCCAGCAGCCAAGGTTTCTCAGGGCCTCGTGAAGCTTTCTTT.

The chain joins TRBV30 to TRBJ2-6, with D perhaps TRBD1 (6 bases). Deletions cut 1 base from V and 1 base from J, with 11 bases between. The CDR3 contains 16 residues. Per the germline V gene, CDR1 is GTSNPN and CDR2 is SVGIG (reference sequence). The CDR3 sequence is CAWSGAGVSGANVLTF. In DNA form, the CDR3 reads TGTGCCTGGAGTGGGGCAGGGGTTTCTGGGGCCAACGTCCTGACTTTC.

The chain has TRBV5-1 and TRBJ2-5; 9 bases map to TRBD1. Germline V gene sequence: CDR1 SGHRS, CDR2 YFSETQ. Losses at the gene ends were 4 bases for V and 4 bases for J; bases not matched to a gene: 5. The CDR3 sequence is 14 residues long. The CDR3 reads CASSLGQGRETQYF. CDR3 coding DNA: TGCGCCAGCAGCCTAGGACAGGGGAGAGAGACCCAGTACTTC. Full variable domain (missing parts from reference TRBV5-1 and TRBJ2-5): KAGVTQTPRYLIKTRGQQVTLSCSPISGHRSVSWYQQTPGQGLQFLFEYFSETQRNKGNFPGRFSGRQFSNSRSEMNVSTLELGDSALYLCASSLGQGRETQYFGPGTRLLVL.

In the case of this clone: This sample also contains other DNA sequences that code for the same CDR3. J is TRBJ2-7 and V is TRBV9, with 8 bases matching TRBD2. Per germline, CDR1 SGDLS and CDR2 YYNGEE. The CDR3 extends over 14 amino acids. V was pared by 0 bases and J by 4 bases, with 3 bases of the junction left unmatched. The CDR3 region is CASSVGLASYEQYF. As DNA, the CDR3 is TGTGCCAGCAGCGTAGGACTAGCGTCTTACGAGCAGTACTTC.

This chain uses TRBV4-1 with TRBJ1-1; possibly TRBD1 for D (6 bases). CDR1 is MGHRA, CDR2 YSYEKL, per germline. The CDR3 totals 15 residues. Trimming removed 0 bases from V and 1 base from J, with 9 bases in between. CDR3 loop: CASSQDPQGNTEAFF. In DNA form, the CDR3 reads TGCGCCAGCAGCCAAGATCCACAGGGGAACACTGAAGCTTTCTTT.

This chain connects TRBV5-4 to TRBJ2-1, with D unclear. Germline V CDR1 and CDR2: SGHNT, YYREEE (reference sequence). The CDR3 is made up of 12 amino acids. V was trimmed by 0 bases and J by 10 bases, leaving 8 bases between them. The CDR3 region has the DNA TGTGCCAGCAGCTTGGGCCCACAGGAGCAGTTCTTC. Encoded protein: CASSLGPQEQFF. The full variable domain, with the rest looked up from reference TRBV5-4 and TRBJ2-1, is ETGVTQSPTHLIKTRGQQVTLRCSSQSGHNTVSWYQQALGQGPQFIFQYYREEENGRGNFPPRFSGLQFPNYSSELNVNALELDDSALYLCASSLGPQEQFFGPGTRLTVL.

The J gene is TRBJ2-3, the V gene TRBV15; D is unclear. The V end was cut by 5 bases, the J end by 2 bases, with 14 bases between. Germline V gene lookup returns CDR1 LNHNV and CDR2 YYDKDF (reference sequence). The CDR3 sequence is 15 residues long. CDR3 residues: CATSARLLFTDTQYF. CDR3 DNA: TGTGCCACCAGCGCCCGACTGCTTTTCACAGATACGCAGTATTTT.

The J gene is TRBJ2-7, the V gene TRBV7-2, with D possibly matching TRBD2 (6 bases). Germline V gene sequence: CDR1 SGHTA, CDR2 FQGNSA. Trimming took 1 base from V and 0 from J, leaving 10 bases between them. This CDR3 has 15 residues. This CDR3 reads CASSLGLGSSYEQYF. The CDR3 coding sequence is TGTGCCAGCAGCTTAGGACTAGGGAGCTCCTACGAGCAGTACTTC.

The chain recombines TRBV6-5 with TRBJ1-4, with 10 bases lining up with TRBD1. Germline values: CDR1 MNHEY, CDR2 SVGAGI. The CDR3 length is 15 residues. V was pared by 4 bases and J by 3 bases, with 2 bases of the junction left unmatched. This chain's CDR3 is CASSLTGGSNEKLFF. CDR3 DNA sequence: TGTGCCAGCAGTTTGACAGGGGGCTCTAATGAAAAACTGTTTTTT.

The genes are TRBV25-1 and TRBJ1-4; D is unresolved. Trimming left V 5 bases short and J 3 bases short, with 10 bases between. Germline V CDR1 and CDR2: MGHDK, SYGVNS. The CDR3 is 14 residues long. CDR3 coding DNA: TGTGCCAGCAGTAAAGAGGGCTCTAATGAAAAACTGTTTTTT. Protein product: CASSKEGSNEKLFF.

The chain combines TRBV5-6 with TRBJ2-6; perhaps TRBD1 as D (6 bases). CDR3 length: 15 amino acids. V gave up 3 bases and J gave up 0 bases, with 7 bases separating them. Per the germline V gene, CDR1 is SGHDT and CDR2 is YYEEEE. CDR3 sequence (DNA): TGTGCCAGCAGCTGGGACATCTCTGGGGCCAACGTCCTGACTTTC. Amino acid sequence: CASSWDISGANVLTF.

The V gene is TRBV4-2, the J gene TRBJ1-2, with TRBD1 matching over 10 bases. The CDR3 runs 15 residues. J was trimmed by 14 bases and V by 0 bases; bases with no gene match: 12. Germline V gene sequence: CDR1 LGHNA, CDR2 YNFKEQ. CDR3 sequence reads: CASSQDADRGLKCTF. The CDR3 DNA reads TGTGCCAGCAGCCAAGACGCAGACAGGGGGCTTAAGTGTACCTTC.

The gene calls are TRBV20-1 and TRBJ2-4; D call uncertain. Trimming left V 5 bases short and J 5 bases short, with 4 bases between. There are 10 residues in the CDR3. Germline V gene data show CDR1 as DFQATT and CDR2 as SNEGSKA (reference sequence). The CDR3 bases are TGCAGTGCTGGCCAAAACATTCAGTACTTC. Its protein is CSAGQNIQYF.

This clone was counted a single time. The chain combines TRBV9 with TRBJ1-3; D is undetermined. Trimming took off 4 bases at V and 1 base at J, with 12 bases between the two ends. The CDR3 is 15 residues long. The germline V gene has CDR1 SGDLS and CDR2 YYNGEE. The CDR3 region has the DNA TGTGCCAGCAGCCCCCGCGGAACTTCTGGAAACACCATATATTTT. Translating it yields CASSPRGTSGNTIYF.